The T cell receptor beta chain under discussion was sequenced for a study of T cell changes during pregnancy in multiple sclerosis. The ends were cut back, 0 bases at V and 3 bases at J, with 10 bases in the middle. CDR1 is SGHNT, CDR2 YYREEE, per germline (reference sequence). This CDR3 region has 14 residues. Profiled with immunoSEQ multiplex PCR; TCRdb holds only in-frame clones, not every one. The table includes 40,000 to 55,000 clones, approximately 90% detected once. This clonotype was obtained from a female donor with multiple sclerosis, enrolled in a pregnancy study. The input for sequencing was CD4+ T cells from peripheral blood mononuclear cells, taken before pregnancy. The chain carries TRBV5-4 and TRBJ2-7, with a possible D match to TRBD1 (6 bases). The CDR3: CASSLVPGVYEQYF. CDR3 nucleotides: TGTGCCAGCAGCTTGGTACCAGGGGTCTACGAGCAGTACTTC.